One sample yielded the 25 T cell receptor beta chains listed below, sequenced in a study of blood T cell repertoires in COVID-19. TCRdb keeps only in-frame clones here, not all; method: immunoSEQ multiplex PCR. The data hold about 200,000 clones, with 90% to 95% observed a single time. The specimen sequenced was peripheral blood. These receptors originate from a man under 40 with COVID-19, enrolled during active disease.

V gene TRBV3-1 (or the pseudogene TRBV3-2) combines with J gene TRBJ2-1, with D perhaps TRBD2 (6 bases). This CDR3 region has 16 residues. V dropped 4 bases and J dropped 8 bases, with 21 bases sitting between them. The V gene's germline CDR1 is LGHDT and CDR2 YNNKEL (reference sequence). CDR3 sequence (DNA): TGTGCCAGCAGCCCATCTGCGGGGAAAGGGGTCTATGAGCAGTTCTTC. Amino acids: CASSPSAGKGVYEQFF.

The chain employs TRBV11-2 and TRBJ2-7; 8 nucleotides agree with TRBD1. V lost 4 bases and J lost 6; bases outside the gene matches: 2. CDR3 length: 12 residues. Looked up from germline, CDR1 is SGHAT and CDR2 is FQNNGV. The CDR3: CASSSGGPEQYF. The CDR3 nucleotides read TGTGCCAGCAGCTCAGGGGGCCCCGAGCAGTACTTC. Full variable domain (remainder filled in from reference TRBV11-2 and TRBJ2-7): EAGVAQSPRYKIIEKRQSVAFWCNPISGHATLYWYQQILGQGPKLLIQFQNNGVVDDSQLPKDRFSAERLKGVDSTLKIQPAKLEDSAVYLCASSSGGPEQYFGPGTRLTVT.

This clone was observed a single time. This chain joins TRBV7-2 and TRBJ2-3, with D maybe TRBD2 (6 bases). This CDR3 has 16 amino acids. Germline CDR1 and CDR2: SGHTA and FQGNSA. The V end was cut by 1 base, the J end by 2 bases, with 13 bases between. The CDR3 region has the DNA TGTGCCAGCAGCTTAGGTGTGTCTAGCGTCACAGATACGCAGTATTTT. Its translation: CASSLGVSSVTDTQYF. The complete variable domain, with remaining parts taken from reference TRBV7-2 and TRBJ2-3, reads GAGVSQSPSNKVTEKGKDVELRCDPISGHTALYWYRQSLGQGLEFLIYFQGNSAPDKSGLPSDRFSAERTGGSVSTLTIQRTQQEDSAVYLCASSLGVSSVTDTQYFGPGTRLTVL.

The rearrangement joins TRBV9 to TRBJ1-3; D gene uncertain. CDR1 is SGDLS and CDR2 is YYNGEE in the germline V gene. V shed 0 bases and J shed 1 base, with 11 bases lying between them. This CDR3 comprises 16 residues. The CDR3 nucleotides are TGTGCCAGCAGCGTAGCCGGAGGGAGGTCTGGAAACACCATATATTTT. It yields the protein CASSVAGGRSGNTIYF.

CDR3 region: CASSLAAGQPQHF. The CDR3 region has the DNA TGTGCCAGCAGTTTAGCGGCAGGGCAGCCCCAGCATTTT. The chain recombines TRBV12-3 or TRBV12-4 with TRBJ1-5, with D maybe TRBD1 (5 bases). Trimming cost V 0 bases and J 7 bases, with 7 bases left between them. The CDR3 runs 13 residues.

This rearrangement joins TRBV2 to TRBJ2-2; D is unresolved. The V end lost 7 bases, the J end lost 6 bases, and 9 bases lay between the germline ends. This CDR3 is 12 amino acids long. Germline V gene sequence: CDR1 SNHLY, CDR2 FYNNEI. The CDR3 sequence: CASTSWPGELFF. The CDR3 DNA is TGTGCCAGCACCTCCTGGCCCGGGGAGCTGTTTTTT.

As to this clone: A read error may account for a junction end that differs from germline. The genes are TRBV12-3 or TRBV12-4 and TRBJ1-1, with a tentative D call TRBD1 (6 bases). The CDR3 runs 12 residues. The CDR3 region has the DNA TGTGCCAGCAGCTTAGGGGGGGTTGAAGCTTTCTTT. Translation gives CASSLGGVEAFF.

This clone occurred once. This chain links TRBV5-5 with TRBJ1-6; D is ambiguous. Germline V CDR1 and CDR2: SGHKS, YYEKEE (reference sequence). This CDR3 region has 17 residues. Trimming removed 4 bases at V and 0 bases at J, with 14 bases between. The CDR3 DNA sequence: TGTGCCAGCAGCGGCCCGGACTCAAGCTCCTATAATTCACCCCTCCACTTT. As protein: CASSGPDSSSYNSPLHF.

V gene TRBV7-9 combines with J gene TRBJ1-1; possible D gene TRBD1, 6 bases. This CDR3 contains 16 residues. With 7 bases removed from V and 1 base from J, the gap between germline ends came to 19 bases. Germline V gene sequence: CDR1 SEHNR, CDR2 FQNEAQ (reference sequence). DNA of the CDR3: TGTGCCAGCATAAAAATTGGGGGGGCGCGGAACACTGAAGCTTTCTTT. Translation gives CASIKIGGARNTEAFF.

As regards this clone: The same CDR3 is also encoded by other DNA sequences in this sample. V usage is TRBV20-1 and J usage is TRBJ2-7, with D hard to call. Per germline, CDR1 DFQATT and CDR2 SNEGSKA (reference sequence). CDR3 length equals 11 residues. V was pared by 2 bases and J by 5 bases, with 7 bases between. In DNA form, the CDR3 reads TGCAGTGCTAGATCAGGCCACGAGCAGTACTTC. This gives the protein CSARSGHEQYF.

This chain links TRBV28 with TRBJ1-1; D might be TRBD1 (5 bases). V lost 6 bases, J lost 1 base, and 12 bases lay in between. The germline CDR1 and CDR2 sequences are MDHEN and SYDVKM. This CDR3 is built from 14 residues. The DNA for the CDR3 is TGTGCCAGCAGGCCCAGGGAACAGAACACTGAAGCTTTCTTT. It specifies CASRPREQNTEAFF. Filled out from reference TRBV28 and TRBJ1-1, the complete variable domain reads DVKVTQSSRYLVKRTGEKVFLECVQDMDHENMFWYRQDPGLGLRLIYFSYDVKMKEKGDIPEGYSVSREKKERFSLILESASTNQTSMYLCASRPREQNTEAFFGQGTRLTVV.

The chain links TRBV4-2 to TRBJ2-7; 10 nucleotides match TRBD1. V shed 3 bases and J 5 bases; nucleotides not matched to a gene: 7. The CDR3 is made up of 15 amino acids. The V gene's germline CDR1 is LGHNA and CDR2 YNFKEQ. The chain's CDR3 is CASSQTGTGDNEQYF. CDR3 in DNA: TGTGCCAGCAGCCAGACCGGGACAGGGGATAACGAGCAGTACTTC.

V is TRBV10-2 and J is TRBJ2-5, with D perhaps matching TRBD1 (7 bases). The CDR3 extends over 14 amino acids. Trimming removed 6 bases from V and 5 bases from J, with 16 bases in between. Germline loops: CDR1 WSHSY, CDR2 SAAADI. The CDR3 region has the DNA TGCGCCAGCAGCCAGGGGGGCCTCGGGGAGACCCAGTACTTC. Translating it yields CASSQGGLGETQYF.

The chain links TRBV9 to TRBJ1-3; D is uncertain. CDR1 and CDR2 (germline): SGDLS, YYNGEE. V was trimmed by 4 bases and J by 0 bases, leaving 14 bases between them. The CDR3 has 16 amino acids. The CDR3 sequence is CASSPSITVSGNTIYF. For the CDR3, the DNA is TGTGCCAGCAGCCCCTCGATTACAGTCTCTGGAAACACCATATATTTT.

This clone was found once. The V call is TRBV11-2, the J call TRBJ2-5; 16 positions match TRBD2. Germline V gene lookup returns CDR1 SGHAT and CDR2 FQNNGV. The CDR3 contains 18 residues. The V segment lost 6 bases and the J segment 5 bases; nucleotides outside the gene matches: 12. The CDR3: CASSTMGTSGGAWETQYF. CDR3 nucleotides: TGTGCCAGCAGTACGATGGGGACTAGCGGGGGGGCCTGGGAGACCCAGTACTTC.

The chain employs TRBV10-1 and TRBJ1-1; D might be TRBD1 (5 bases). Germline V gene sequence: CDR1 WNHNN, CDR2 SYGVQD (reference sequence). This CDR3 is built from 15 residues. Trimming removed 0 bases from V and 0 bases from J, with 8 bases in between. The CDR3 loop is CASSESQGLNTEAFF. The CDR3 DNA reads as TGCGCCAGCAGTGAGTCGCAGGGATTGAACACTGAAGCTTTCTTT.

This clone was detected only a few times. The V call is TRBV5-1, the J call TRBJ1-3; possible D gene TRBD1, 6 bases. The CDR3 is 16 amino acids. CDR1 and CDR2 from the germline V gene are SGHRS and YFSETQ. V was clipped by 1 base and J by 3 bases, with 14 bases between them. The CDR3 here is CASSLWGGRGGNTIYF. The CDR3, as DNA: TGCGCCAGCAGCTTGTGGGGGGGCCGAGGTGGAAACACCATATATTTT.

The chain combines TRBV5-4 with TRBJ1-2; no firm D call. The CDR3 has 15 residues. With 1 base removed from V and 4 bases from J, the gap between germline ends came to 14 bases. Germline assignment: CDR1 SGHNT and CDR2 YYREEE (reference sequence). CDR3 residues: CASSLIGRSGYGYTF. For the CDR3, the DNA is TGTGCCAGCAGCTTGATCGGCAGGTCAGGCTATGGCTACACCTTC. The full variable domain, its missing parts supplied by reference TRBV5-4 and TRBJ1-2, is ETGVTQSPTHLIKTRGQQVTLRCSSQSGHNTVSWYQQALGQGPQFIFQYYREEENGRGNFPPRFSGLQFPNYSSELNVNALELDDSALYLCASSLIGRSGYGYTFGSGTRLTVV.

As for this clone: Other DNA variants within this sample encode the same CDR3. This chain links TRBV6-5 with TRBJ2-2; D unresolved. Germline V lookup: CDR1 MNHEY, CDR2 SVGAGI. The V end lost 2 bases, the J end lost 8 bases, and 6 bases lay between the germline ends. The CDR3 runs 12 residues. The CDR3 DNA sequence: TGTGCCAGCAGTTACAGAGGAGGGGAGCTGTTTTTT. This translates into CASSYRGGELFF.

This chain links TRBV5-1 with TRBJ1-1, with TRBD1 as a possible D gene (5 bases). Trimming shortened V by 7 bases and J by 1 base, and 17 bases separated the two germline ends. CDR1 and CDR2 (germline): SGHRS, YFSETQ. This CDR3 contains 15 residues. CDR3 sequence (DNA): TGCGCCAGCTCCTGGGGGGGGATGAGGAACACTGAAGCTTTCTTT. This sequence encodes CASSWGGMRNTEAFF.

The chain employs TRBV6-5 and TRBJ1-2; D perhaps matches TRBD1 (5 bases). Germline V gives CDR1 MNHEY, CDR2 SVGAGI. Between the trimmed V and J ends, which lost 2 bases and 7 bases, there was a span of 11 bases. The CDR3 consists of 13 residues. CDR3 protein: CASSYRGSFGYTF. In DNA form, the CDR3 reads TGTGCCAGCAGTTACAGGGGAAGTTTTGGCTACACCTTC.

The J gene is TRBJ1-2, the V gene TRBV19; 11 bases are a match to TRBD1. Looked up from germline, CDR1 is LNHDA and CDR2 is SQIVND (reference sequence). V dropped 7 bases and J dropped 4; count of bases not matched to a gene: 17. There are 18 residues in the CDR3. Here the CDR3 reads CASTPTSDRGRRGYGYTF. DNA of the CDR3: TGTGCCAGTACCCCCACCTCGGACAGGGGGCGCCGGGGCTATGGCTACACCTTC.

The chain couples TRBV30 to TRBJ1-2; no reliable D call. CDR1 and CDR2 from the germline V gene are GTSNPN and SVGIG (reference sequence). The CDR3 extends over 12 amino acids. V shed 1 base and J shed 12 bases, with 15 bases lying between them. CDR3 nucleotides: TGTGCCTGGAGTGGGGGAGGCGGTATTAACACCTTC. Its translation is CAWSGGGGINTF.

The chain combines TRBV12-2 with TRBJ1-2; the table's D call of TRBD1 was not tested on the DNA. TRBV12-2 is shown as a pseudogene. This CDR3 spans 15 amino acids. The CDR3 loop is CASRFKSGQSYGYTF. The CDR3 coding sequence is TGTGCAAGTCGCTTTAAGTCGGGACAGAGCTATGGCTACACCTTC.

J is TRBJ2-5 and V is TRBV10-3, with TRBD1 matching 9 bases. Germline loops: CDR1 ENHRY, CDR2 SYGVKD. The junction had 13 bases not matched to a gene; V was cut back by 0 bases and J by 2 bases. The CDR3 sequence is 19 residues long. CDR3 sequence: CAISESNTRETGGQETQYF. The CDR3 DNA reads as TGTGCCATCAGTGAGTCGAATACGAGGGAGACAGGGGGACAAGAGACCCAGTACTTC.